These T cell receptor beta chains were read from a single sample in a study of blood T cell repertoires in COVID-19. TCRdb's copy holds only in-frame clones and misses some; the assay was immunoSEQ multiplex PCR. The data contain roughly 300,000 clones, 70% to 90% of them seen just once; the ten biggest clones take up under 6.5%. The sequenced sample consisted of peripheral blood. The receptors were gathered from a man aged 18 to 29 who had recovered from COVID-19. Each CDR3 is given with its conserved first and last residue. Each record gives: J gene, clone size, V gene, D gene, CDR3 DNA, CDR3 protein. A D gene is named only where the DNA matches it firmly. Rows give clone size only sometimes, using once, few, many, or a class for an expanded clone.

J: TRBJ1-5
size: NA
V: TRBV6-1
D: NA
DNA: TGTGCCAGCAGTGAGACATGGGGGGTAGATCAGCCCCAGCATTTT
CDR3: CASSETWGVDQPQHF

J: TRBJ2-1
size: NA
V: TRBV27
D: NA
DNA: TGTGCCAGCAGTCCACTTAGGTTGGCAGGCGCCTACAATGAGCAGTTCTTC
CDR3: CASSPLRLAGAYNEQFF

J: TRBJ1-1
size: NA
V: TRBV6-5
D: TRBD1
DNA: TGTGCCAGCACCAAGACAGGGGGCACTGAAGCTTTCTTT
CDR3: CASTKTGGTEAFF

J: TRBJ1-5
size: NA
V: TRBV5-6
D: TRBD1
DNA: TGTGCCAGCAGCCGGGACAGGGAGAATCAGCCCCAGCATTTT
CDR3: CASSRDRENQPQHF

J: TRBJ2-3
size: NA
V: TRBV5-1
D: NA
DNA: TGCGCCAGCAGCCCCTCGGGAGAAATAAGCACAGATACGCAGTATTTT
CDR3: CASSPSGEISTDTQYF

J: TRBJ2-5
size: NA
V: TRBV6-5
D: NA
DNA: TGTGCCAGCAGTTACGAGGGGACCCAGTACTTC
CDR3: CASSYEGTQYF

J: TRBJ2-1
size: NA
V: TRBV15
D: NA
DNA: TGTGCCACCAGCAGGCCGGGTGCCTACAATGAGCAGTTCTTC
CDR3: CATSRPGAYNEQFF

J: TRBJ1-1
size: NA
V: TRBV7-8
D: TRBD1
DNA: TGTGCCAGCAGCCCTCGGACAGGGGGGACGAACACTGAAGCTTTCTTT
CDR3: CASSPRTGGTNTEAFF

J: TRBJ2-1
size: NA
V: TRBV4-3
D: NA
DNA: TGCGCCAGCAGTCGCCGGGGTGAGCAGTTCTTC
CDR3: CASSRRGEQFF

J: TRBJ2-1
size: NA
V: TRBV9
D: TRBD2
DNA: TGTGCCAGCAGCCCGGGGACTAGCGGGTACAATGAGCAGTTCTTC
CDR3: CASSPGTSGYNEQFF

J: TRBJ1-1
size: NA
V: TRBV9
D: NA
DNA: TGTGCCAGCAGCGTAGCGACTGAGGGCACTGAAGCTTTCTTT
CDR3: CASSVATEGTEAFF

J: TRBJ1-5
size: NA
V: TRBV15
D: NA
DNA: TGTGCCACCAGCAGAGAGAGTAGAAATAGCAATCAGCCCCAGCATTTT
CDR3: CATSRESRNSNQPQHF

J: TRBJ2-1
size: NA
V: TRBV19
D: NA
DNA: TGTGCCAGTAGTACAGCAGGGAATGAGCAGTTCTTC
CDR3: CASSTAGNEQFF

J: TRBJ2-1
size: NA
V: TRBV7-2
D: NA
DNA: TGTGCCAGCAGCTTGGGACTCTTCAATGAGCAGTTCTTC
CDR3: CASSLGLFNEQFF

J: TRBJ2-1
size: NA
V: TRBV3-1/TRBV3-2
D: TRBD2
DNA: TGTGCCAGCAGCCAAGAGGGGAGCGGGGTAACCTACAATGAGCAGTTCTTC
CDR3: CASSQEGSGVTYNEQFF

J: TRBJ1-3
size: NA
V: TRBV15
D: NA
DNA: TGTGCCACCTCTACCTTAGGAAACACCATATATTTT
CDR3: CATSTLGNTIYF

J: TRBJ2-2
size: NA
V: TRBV5-1
D: TRBD1
DNA: TGCGCCAGCAGCCCGGGACAGGGAAGCCCCGGGGAGCTGTTTTTT
CDR3: CASSPGQGSPGELFF

J: TRBJ1-2
size: NA
V: TRBV19
D: TRBD1
DNA: TGTGCCAGTAGTACAACAACAGGGGGCGGCTATGGCTACACCTTC
CDR3: CASSTTTGGGYGYTF

J: TRBJ2-2
size: NA
V: TRBV7-9
D: NA
DNA: TGTGCCAGCACTGTTAAGCCCGGGGAGCTGTTTTTT
CDR3: CASTVKPGELFF

J: TRBJ1-1
size: NA
V: TRBV7-9
D: TRBD1
DNA: TGTGCCAGCAGCTTAAGGCTGGCAGGGGGCACTGAAGCTTTCTTT
CDR3: CASSLRLAGGTEAFF

J: TRBJ2-2
size: NA
V: TRBV6-2/TRBV6-3
D: NA
DNA: TGTGCCAGCAGTTACGGGCAGGATGACACCGGGGAGCTGTTTTTT
CDR3: CASSYGQDDTGELFF

J: TRBJ1-1
size: NA
V: TRBV12-3/TRBV12-4
D: NA
DNA: TGTGCCAGCAGTCCCAGGGCCTCGGAGGCTTTCTTT
CDR3: CASSPRASEAFF

J: TRBJ1-2
size: once
V: TRBV12-3/TRBV12-4
D: TRBD1
DNA: TGTGCCAGCAACCAGGACAGGGGCCCTGGCTACACCTTC
CDR3: CASNQDRGPGYTF

J: TRBJ1-1
size: NA
V: TRBV5-4
D: NA
DNA: TGTGCCAGCAGCCAGGTGGACACTGAAGCTTTCTTT
CDR3: CASSQVDTEAFF

J: TRBJ2-3
size: NA
V: TRBV4-1
D: TRBD2
DNA: TGCGCCAGCAGCCAAGATGAGCTACTAGCGGATACGCAGTATTTT
CDR3: CASSQDELLADTQYF

J: TRBJ2-6
size: NA
V: TRBV7-6
D: NA
DNA: TGTGCCAGCAGCTTAGGGTCAGTTTACCTTTCTGGGGCCAACGTCCTGACTTTC
CDR3: CASSLGSVYLSGANVLTF

J: TRBJ2-7
size: NA
V: TRBV6-6
D: TRBD1
DNA: TGTGCCAGCAGCAAACCGGGACAGGGCTCCTACGAGCAGTACTTC
CDR3: CASSKPGQGSYEQYF

J: TRBJ2-3
size: NA
V: TRBV20-1
D: TRBD2
DNA: TGCAGTGCTAGTACGGGGGGGTACGATACGCAGTATTTT
CDR3: CSASTGGYDTQYF

J: TRBJ1-3
size: NA
V: TRBV18
D: NA
DNA: TGTGCCAGCTCACCCCCGGGACAATTCTCTGGAAACACCATATATTTT
CDR3: CASSPPGQFSGNTIYF

J: TRBJ1-6
size: NA
V: TRBV29-1
D: NA
DNA: TGCAGCGTTGGGATAGGGGCAGACTCACCCCTCCACTTT
CDR3: CSVGIGADSPLHF

J: TRBJ2-2
size: NA
V: TRBV6-6
D: TRBD1
DNA: TGTGCCAGCAGTAAGCCGGGACAGGGGAGCACCGGGGAGCTGTTTTTT
CDR3: CASSKPGQGSTGELFF

J: TRBJ1-2
size: NA
V: TRBV7-2
D: TRBD1
DNA: TGTGCCAGCAGCGATAGGTCTGTACAGGGGGCTAACTATGGCTACACCTTC
CDR3: CASSDRSVQGANYGYTF

J: TRBJ2-3
size: NA
V: TRBV15
D: TRBD2
DNA: TGTGCCACCAGCAGAGGACACCCGGGGGGGGTAAAAACAGATACGCAGTATTTT
CDR3: CATSRGHPGGVKTDTQYF

J: TRBJ2-4
size: NA
V: TRBV27
D: NA
DNA: TGTGCCAGCACCCCGAACCAAAGGGGTGACATTCAGTACTTC
CDR3: CASTPNQRGDIQYF

J: TRBJ1-2
size: once
V: TRBV4-3
D: TRBD1
DNA: TGCGCCAGCAGCCAAGATCCCCGGCGGGGACAGTCCTATGGCTACACCTTC
CDR3: CASSQDPRRGQSYGYTF

J: TRBJ1-1
size: NA
V: TRBV25-1
D: NA
DNA: TGTGCCAGCAGCGGTAACACTGAAGCTTTCTTT
CDR3: CASSGNTEAFF

J: TRBJ1-4
size: NA
V: TRBV25-1
D: NA
DNA: TGTGCCAGCAGTGAAAGGGAGGGGACTGAAAAACTGTTTTTT
CDR3: CASSEREGTEKLFF

J: TRBJ1-1
size: NA
V: TRBV18
D: NA
DNA: TGTGCCAGCTCACCATCGGGAACTGAAGCTTTCTTT
CDR3: CASSPSGTEAFF

J: TRBJ2-5
size: few
V: TRBV2
D: TRBD1
DNA: TGTGCCAGCAGTGAAATGCCAGGGGGTGAGACCCAGTACTTC
CDR3: CASSEMPGGETQYF

J: TRBJ2-2
size: NA
V: TRBV4-2
D: TRBD2
DNA: TGTGCCAGCAGCCAACCACCAGCGGGGTACACCGGGGAGCTGTTTTTT
CDR3: CASSQPPAGYTGELFF